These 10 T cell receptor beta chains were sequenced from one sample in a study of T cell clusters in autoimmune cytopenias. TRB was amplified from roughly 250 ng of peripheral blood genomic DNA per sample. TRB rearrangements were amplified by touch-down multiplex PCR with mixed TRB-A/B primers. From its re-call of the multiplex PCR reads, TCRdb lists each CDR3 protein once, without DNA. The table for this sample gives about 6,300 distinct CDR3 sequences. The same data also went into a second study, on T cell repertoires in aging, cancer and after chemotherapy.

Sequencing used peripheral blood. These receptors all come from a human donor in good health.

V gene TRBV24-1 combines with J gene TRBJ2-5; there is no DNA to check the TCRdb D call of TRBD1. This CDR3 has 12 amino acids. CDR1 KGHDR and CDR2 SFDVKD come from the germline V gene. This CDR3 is CATSDIRGTQYF.

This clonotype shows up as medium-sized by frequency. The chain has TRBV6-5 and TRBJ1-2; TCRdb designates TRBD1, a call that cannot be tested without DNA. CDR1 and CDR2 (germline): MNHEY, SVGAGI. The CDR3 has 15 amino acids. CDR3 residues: CASSYVAGGRAGYTF.

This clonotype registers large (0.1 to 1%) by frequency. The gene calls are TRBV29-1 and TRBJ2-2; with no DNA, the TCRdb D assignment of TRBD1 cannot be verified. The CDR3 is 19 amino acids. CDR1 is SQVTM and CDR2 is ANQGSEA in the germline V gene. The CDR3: CSVGLIDVDGTANTGELFF.

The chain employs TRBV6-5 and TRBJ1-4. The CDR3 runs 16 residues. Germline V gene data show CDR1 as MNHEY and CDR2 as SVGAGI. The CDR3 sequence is CASSPRVGATNEKLFF.

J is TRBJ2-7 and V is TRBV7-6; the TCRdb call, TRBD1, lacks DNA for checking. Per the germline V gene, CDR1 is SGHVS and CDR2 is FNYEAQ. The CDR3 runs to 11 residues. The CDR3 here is CASSIRGEQYF.

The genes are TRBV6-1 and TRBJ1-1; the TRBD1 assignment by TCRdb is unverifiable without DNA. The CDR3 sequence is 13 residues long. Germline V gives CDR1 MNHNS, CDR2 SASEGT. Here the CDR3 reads CASTTVTGFEAFF.

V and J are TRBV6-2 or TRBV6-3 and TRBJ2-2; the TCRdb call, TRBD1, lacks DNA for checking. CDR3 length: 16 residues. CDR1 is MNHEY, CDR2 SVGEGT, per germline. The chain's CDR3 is CASSYRGQGFTGELFF.

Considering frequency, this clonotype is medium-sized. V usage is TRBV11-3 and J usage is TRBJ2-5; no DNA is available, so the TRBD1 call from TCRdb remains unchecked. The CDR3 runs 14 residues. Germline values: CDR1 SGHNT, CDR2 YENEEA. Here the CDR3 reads CASSSHRGLETQYF.

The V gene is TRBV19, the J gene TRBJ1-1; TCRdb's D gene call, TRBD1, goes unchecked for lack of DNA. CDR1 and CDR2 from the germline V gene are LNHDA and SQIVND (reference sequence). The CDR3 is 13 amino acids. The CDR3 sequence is CASSIAGYTEAFF.

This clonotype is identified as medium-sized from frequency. The CDR3 is CSVVRTGRNTEAFF. This chain joins TRBV29-1 and TRBJ1-1; TCRdb lists TRBD1, though no DNA is available to test this call. From germline, CDR1 is SQVTM and CDR2 ANQGSEA. The length of the CDR3 is 14 residues.